These T cell receptor beta chains were read from a single sample in a study of spatial heterogeneity in lung cancer. Each CDR3 protein gets one entry after TCRdb re-called the 5' RACE reads with MiXCR. Of roughly 40,000 distinct CDR3 sequences in the sample, 6% to 7% are singletons; the top ten hold roughly 45%. This sample comprised PBMCs, obtained at surgery. These TCRs come from a female donor with early-stage non-small cell lung cancer. CDR3s include the opening cysteine and the closing phenylalanine or tryptophan. A D gene is named only where the DNA matches it firmly. Rows may omit the clone size; those that give it use once, few, many or a size class.

NA	TRBJ2-5	many	TRBV12-3/TRBV12-4	TGTGCCAGCAGCCCTCAGAGGGGCGGGGAGACCCAGTACTTC	CASSPQRGGETQYF
TRBD1	TRBJ1-4	few	TRBV4-3	TGCGCCAGCAGCCAAGGGAGGGGAGGAGGGGGCGCGGAAAAACTGTTTTTT	CASSQGRGGGGAEKLFF
TRBD1	TRBJ2-2	many	TRBV5-1	TGTGCCAGCAGCCCCGGGACAGCGAACACCGGGGAGCTGTTTTTT	CASSPGTANTGELFF
NA	TRBJ2-4	few	TRBV7-9	TGTGCCAGCCGAGACGGGGAAACCATTCAGTACTTC	CASRDGETIQYF
NA	TRBJ1-4	NA	TRBV7-2	TGTGCCAGCAGCTCACATGGGGTGGATACCGGGAAACTGTTTTTT	CASSSHGVDTGKLFF
TRBD2	TRBJ2-3	many	TRBV4-2	TGTGCCAGCAGCCAAGAACCGGGACTACAGTATTTT	CASSQEPGLQYF
TRBD2	TRBJ2-3	many	TRBV6-1	TGTGCCAGCAGTCGTCTAGCGGGGATCTCTAGCACAGATACGCAGTATTTT	CASSRLAGISSTDTQYF
NA	TRBJ2-7	many	TRBV7-9	TGTGCCAGCACCCCCGACAGGCCCTACGAGCAGTACTTC	CASTPDRPYEQYF
TRBD1	TRBJ2-5	NA	TRBV4-3	TGCGCCAGCAGCCAAGAAACAGGGGGCCCAGAGACCCAGTACTTC	CASSQETGGPETQYF
NA	TRBJ2-1	NA	TRBV9	TGTGCCAGCAATTTGGACAGTGAGGGCAATGAGCAGTTCTTC	CASNLDSEGNEQFF
NA	TRBJ2-1	few	TRBV9	TGTGCCAGCAGCGTAGACAGGGGGGGCTACAATGAGCAGTTCTTC	CASSVDRGGYNEQFF
TRBD2	TRBJ2-7	many	TRBV6-5	TGTGCCAGCACCGGCCTAGCGGGCTACGAGCAGTACTTC	CASTGLAGYEQYF
NA	TRBJ1-1	few	TRBV7-2	TGTGCCAGCAGCATAGGACCTGGGGACAACACTGAAGCTTTCTTT	CASSIGPGDNTEAFF
NA	TRBJ2-6	few	TRBV6-6	TGTGCCAGCCTCGATCATATCTCTGGGGCCAACGTCCTGACTTTC	CASLDHISGANVLTF
NA	TRBJ1-3	NA	TRBV4-1	TGCGCCAGCAGCCAAGATACTGGAAACACCATATATTTT	CASSQDTGNTIYF
NA	TRBJ1-2	few	TRBV7-9	TGTGCCAGCAGCTTAGCCGGGGCGCGAGGCTATGGCTACACCTTC	CASSLAGARGYGYTF
NA	TRBJ2-7	NA	TRBV4-1	TGCGCCAGCAGCCAAGAGAACGGCTACGAGCAGTACTTC	CASSQENGYEQYF
NA	TRBJ1-5	few	TRBV20-1	TGCAGTGCTAGAGATTCGGGGAAGGAGCCTCAGCCCCAGCATTTT	CSARDSGKEPQPQHF
NA	TRBJ2-2	NA	TRBV14	TGTGCCAGCAGCCAAGGGGGTGGCAGTTACACCGGGGAGCTGTTTTTT	CASSQGGGSYTGELFF
TRBD2	TRBJ2-3	many	TRBV13	TGTGCCAGCAAGACAACCCGACTAGCGCTTAGCACAGATACGCAGTATTTT	CASKTTRLALSTDTQYF
NA	TRBJ1-4	many	TRBV12-3/TRBV12-4	TGTGCCAGCAGTTTACAGACAACTAATGAAAAACTGTTTTTT	CASSLQTTNEKLFF
TRBD1	TRBJ2-2	many	TRBV2	TGTGCCAGCAGAAGACAGGGGTCCAACACCGGGGAGCTGTTTTTT	CASRRQGSNTGELFF
TRBD2	TRBJ2-1	NA	TRBV7-3	TGTGCCAGCAGCCCTACCGCCGGGACTAGTATTGAGCAGTTCTTC	CASSPTAGTSIEQFF
NA	TRBJ2-5	many	TRBV29-1	TGCAGCGTCGCCGGGGCGGGCCAGAAAGAGACCCAGTACTTC	CSVAGAGQKETQYF
NA	TRBJ1-1	many	TRBV20-1	TGCAGTGCTAGAGATGGGGGCCATCCACTTGAAGCTTTCTTT	CSARDGGHPLEAFF
TRBD1	TRBJ1-6	many	TRBV6-1	TGTGCCAGCAGCAGGGACAGGGGCTCTTCACCCCTCCACTTT	CASSRDRGSSPLHF
TRBD1	TRBJ2-2	many	TRBV5-1	TGCGCCAGCAGCCTTGGACAGGCCGGGGAGCTGTTTTTT	CASSLGQAGELFF
NA	TRBJ2-6	many	TRBV6-5	TGTGCCAGCAGTTACTCTTTGTGGGCCAACGTCCTGACTTTC	CASSYSLWANVLTF
TRBD1	TRBJ1-1	few	TRBV5-1	TGCGCCAGCAGGTCCGACAGGGGAAGGACTGAAGCTTTCTTT	CASRSDRGRTEAFF
NA	TRBJ1-5	many	TRBV10-3	TGTGCCATCCAAAAGGGGGGCGGACAGCCCCAGCATTTT	CAIQKGGGQPQHF
NA	TRBJ2-1	many	TRBV29-1	TGCAGCGTTGAAGATCTTAAGAGGCGCTCCTACAATGAGCAGTTCTTC	CSVEDLKRRSYNEQFF
NA	TRBJ1-2	many	TRBV12-3/TRBV12-4	TGTGCCAGCAGTCCTATGGGCCTCTATGGCTACACCTTC	CASSPMGLYGYTF
TRBD2	TRBJ2-3	few	TRBV7-2	TGTGCCAGCAGCTTAGACCGAGCGGGGGAAAATACGCAGTATTTT	CASSLDRAGENTQYF
NA	TRBJ1-1	many	TRBV10-3	TGTGCCATCAGTGACCAACTCAGAATGAACACTGAAGCTTTCTTT	CAISDQLRMNTEAFF
NA	TRBJ2-2	NA	TRBV6-2/TRBV6-3	TGTGCCAGCAGATCCGGGACTCGGGCTTTAGGGGAGCTGTTTTTT	CASRSGTRALGELFF
NA	TRBJ2-7	many	TRBV28	TGTGCCAGCAGTTTGAACGCCTACGAGCAGTACTTC	CASSLNAYEQYF
NA	TRBJ2-1	many	TRBV19	TGTGCCAGTAGTAAGGGGTTTCAGGAGCAGTTCTTC	CASSKGFQEQFF
TRBD2	TRBJ2-1	many	TRBV7-2	TGTGCCAGCAGCCCCCCTCAGGCGGGAGACAATGAGCAGTTCTTC	CASSPPQAGDNEQFF
NA	TRBJ2-5	many	TRBV7-2	TGTGCCAGCAGCCCAGGACTACCCGAGGCCCAGTACTTC	CASSPGLPEAQYF
NA	TRBJ2-5	few	TRBV6-1	TGTGCCAGCAGTGAACAGCGGGAGACCCAGTACTTC	CASSEQRETQYF
NA	TRBJ2-2	many	TRBV20-1	TGCAGTGCTAGAGTAGGACAGCTATCCACCGGGGAGCTGTTTTTT	CSARVGQLSTGELFF
NA	TRBJ1-1	few	TRBV28	TGTGCCAGCAGTTTACGCAGGAAGAACACTGAAGCTTTCTTT	CASSLRRKNTEAFF
TRBD2	TRBJ2-5	many	TRBV6-1	TGTGCCAGCAGTGAGGGCGGGGGGCGAGGAGAGACCCAGTACTTC	CASSEGGGRGETQYF
NA	TRBJ2-3	many	TRBV11-2	TGTGCCAGCAGTCACTCAGGACAGGGACTAAATACGCAGTATTTT	CASSHSGQGLNTQYF
TRBD2	TRBJ2-3	NA	TRBV19	TGTGCCAGTAGTACAAGCGGGGGCGGCACAGATACGCAGTATTTT	CASSTSGGGTDTQYF
NA	TRBJ2-7	many	TRBV21-1	TGTGCCAGCAGCAAAGTGATTGGGTGTAGCTCCTACGAGCAGTACTTC	CASSKVIGCSSYEQYF
NA	TRBJ2-7	many	TRBV12-3/TRBV12-4	TGTGCCAGCAGTCTTAGCGGTTTTAGCTCCTACGAGCAGTACTTC	CASSLSGFSSYEQYF
NA	TRBJ2-1	many	TRBV9	TGTGCCAGCAGCCTATCCGGAGGCCCGGGTTACAATGAGCAGTTCTTC	CASSLSGGPGYNEQFF
TRBD1	TRBJ1-2	many	TRBV2	TGTGCCAGCTCCCCGACAGGGGCCGGATATGGCTACACCTTC	CASSPTGAGYGYTF